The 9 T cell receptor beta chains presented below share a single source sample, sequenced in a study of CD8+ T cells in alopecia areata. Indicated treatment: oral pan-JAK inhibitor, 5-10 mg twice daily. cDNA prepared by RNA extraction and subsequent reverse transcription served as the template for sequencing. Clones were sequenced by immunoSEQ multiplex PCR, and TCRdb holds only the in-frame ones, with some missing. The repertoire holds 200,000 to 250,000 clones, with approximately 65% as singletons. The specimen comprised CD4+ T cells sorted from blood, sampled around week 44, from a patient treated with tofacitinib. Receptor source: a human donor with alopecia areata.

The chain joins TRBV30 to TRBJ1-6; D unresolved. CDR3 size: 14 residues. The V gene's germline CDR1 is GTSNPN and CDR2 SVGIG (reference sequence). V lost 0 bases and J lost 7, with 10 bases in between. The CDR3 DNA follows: TGTGCCTGGAGTGTGGGGTTGCGGAATTCACCCCTCCACTTT. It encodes CAWSVGLRNSPLHF.

The CDR3 is CASSSNGVRDYEQYF. CDR3 nucleotide sequence: TGTGCCAGCAGTTCGAACGGGGTCAGGGACTACGAGCAGTACTTC. The J gene is TRBJ2-7, the V gene TRBV27; either TRBD1 or TRBD2 may fit D (5 bases each). Germline CDR1 reads MNHEY; CDR2 reads SMNVEV (reference sequence). The CDR3 spans 15 residues. Trimming took 4 bases from V and 3 from J, leaving 16 bases between them.

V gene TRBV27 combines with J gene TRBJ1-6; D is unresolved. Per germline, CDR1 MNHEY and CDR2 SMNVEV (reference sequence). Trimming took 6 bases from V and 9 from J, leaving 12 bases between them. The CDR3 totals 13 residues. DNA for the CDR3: TGTGCCAGCAGGGACGGTGGGGTTTCACCCCTCCACTTT. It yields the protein CASRDGGVSPLHF.

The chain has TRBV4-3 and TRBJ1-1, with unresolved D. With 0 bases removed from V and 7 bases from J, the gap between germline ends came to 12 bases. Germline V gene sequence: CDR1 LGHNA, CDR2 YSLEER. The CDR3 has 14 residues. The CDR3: CASSQDLLQIEAFF. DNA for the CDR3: TGCGCCAGCAGCCAAGATTTGCTTCAGATTGAAGCTTTCTTT.

DNA for the CDR3: TGCAGCGTACGGACAGGCGGTTATGCTTTCTTT. This codes for CSVRTGGYAFF. J is TRBJ1-1 and V is TRBV29-1, with 7 bases fitting TRBD1. CDR1 is SQVTM and CDR2 is ANQGSEA in the germline V gene. There are 11 residues in the CDR3. V lost 6 bases, J lost 11 bases, and 9 bases stayed unmatched.

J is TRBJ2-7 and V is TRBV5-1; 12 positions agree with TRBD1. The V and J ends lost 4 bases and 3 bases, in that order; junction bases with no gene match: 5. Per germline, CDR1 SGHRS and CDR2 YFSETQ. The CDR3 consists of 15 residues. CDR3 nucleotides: TGCGCCAGCAGCCCGGGACAGGGGGCGATCTACGAGCAGTACTTC. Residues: CASSPGQGAIYEQYF.

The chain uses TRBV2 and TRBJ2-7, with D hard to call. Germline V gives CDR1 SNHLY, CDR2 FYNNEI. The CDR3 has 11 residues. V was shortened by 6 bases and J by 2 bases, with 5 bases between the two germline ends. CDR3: CASRQTYEQYF. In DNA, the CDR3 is TGTGCCAGCAGACAGACCTACGAGCAGTACTTC.

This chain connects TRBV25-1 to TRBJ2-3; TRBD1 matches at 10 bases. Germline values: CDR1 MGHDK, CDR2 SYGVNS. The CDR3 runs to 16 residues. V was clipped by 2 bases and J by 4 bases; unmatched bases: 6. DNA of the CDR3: TGTGCCAGCAGTGAACCGACAGGGGGCAGGTCAGATACGCAGTATTTT. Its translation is CASSEPTGGRSDTQYF.

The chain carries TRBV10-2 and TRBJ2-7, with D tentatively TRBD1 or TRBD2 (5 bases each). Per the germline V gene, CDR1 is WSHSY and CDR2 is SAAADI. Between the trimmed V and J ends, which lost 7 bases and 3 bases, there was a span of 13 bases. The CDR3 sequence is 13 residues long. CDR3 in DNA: TGCGCCAGCAAACCGGGACGTGGCTACGAGCAGTACTTC. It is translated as CASKPGRGYEQYF.